These T cell receptor beta chains were read from a single sample in a study of immune evolution from preneoplasia to lung adenocarcinoma. The repertoire was sequenced with immunoSEQ multiplex PCR; TCRdb's copy has only in-frame clones and lacks some. The table has approximately 9,500 clones, around 87% seen once. Sequencing input: FFPE invasive lung adenocarcinoma tissue. All receptors come from a person aged 70 to 85 with invasive lung adenocarcinoma. Each CDR3 is given with its conserved first and last residue.

J: TRBJ1-1
V: TRBV29-1
CDR3: CSVKPGQGDTEAFF

J: TRBJ1-3
V: TRBV19
CDR3: CASSIRGDSGNTIYF

J: TRBJ2-2
V: TRBV7-9
CDR3: CASSKTRTFLTGELFF

J: TRBJ2-4
V: TRBV29-1
CDR3: CSVGTTELAKNIQYF

J: TRBJ1-2
V: TRBV6-6
CDR3: CASSRSGGRANYGYTF

J: TRBJ2-3
V: TRBV5-1
CDR3: CASSPQGSTDTQYF

J: TRBJ1-1
V: TRBV18
CDR3: CASSPSIDTEAFF

J: TRBJ2-5
V: TRBV28
CDR3: CASSQGSETQYF

J: TRBJ1-2
V: TRBV27
CDR3: CASSLSGPYGYTF

J: TRBJ1-1
V: TRBV4-1
CDR3: CASSQEGLWQMNTEAFF

J: TRBJ1-3
V: TRBV5-1
CDR3: CASSLAPGGAGNTIYF

J: TRBJ2-1
V: TRBV2
CDR3: CASKMKWDISSYNEQFF

J: TRBJ1-1
V: TRBV7-2
CDR3: CASSIGVNTEAFF

J: TRBJ2-5
V: TRBV29-1
CDR3: CSVAGTDQETQYF

J: TRBJ1-5
V: TRBV30
CDR3: CAWSVKNQPQHF

J: TRBJ1-2
V: TRBV6-6
CDR3: CASSLTKGTGLYGYTF

J: TRBJ1-1
V: TRBV7-6
CDR3: CASSPTTQGAGTEAFF

J: TRBJ2-3
V: TRBV28
CDR3: CASSAVLETDTQYF

J: TRBJ2-3
V: TRBV5-1
CDR3: CASSFRQFTDTQYF

J: TRBJ2-3
V: TRBV6-6
CDR3: CASSYGLAAFTDTQYF